What follows describes a single TCR beta chain. The record originates from a study of blood T cell repertoires in COVID-19. Study-wide background: In each case, the material was cDNA or gDNA derived from T cells, B-cell-depleted T cells, or PBMCs.

Study processing details: Reference gene primers were amplified, and this amplification served to estimate nucleated cell counts. Here immunoSEQ multiplex PCR was the method, and the copy in TCRdb shows in-frame clones only, minus some. The V and J calls and clone size come from that table; D and trimming were worked out from the DNA. The sample lists approximately 170,000 clones; 85% were seen once. The sample taken for sequencing was peripheral blood. This receptor was identified in a woman over 75 with COVID-19, enrolled during active disease.

CDR3 amino acids: CASSTSGGETQYF. CDR3 bases: TGTGCCAGCAGCACTAGCGGGGGTGAGACCCAGTACTTC. The V call is TRBV2, the J call TRBJ2-5; the match to TRBD2 covers 11 bases. V lost 6 bases to trimming and J lost 5 bases; unmatched junction nucleotides: 2. Per germline, CDR1 SNHLY and CDR2 FYNNEI. The CDR3 is 13 amino acids.